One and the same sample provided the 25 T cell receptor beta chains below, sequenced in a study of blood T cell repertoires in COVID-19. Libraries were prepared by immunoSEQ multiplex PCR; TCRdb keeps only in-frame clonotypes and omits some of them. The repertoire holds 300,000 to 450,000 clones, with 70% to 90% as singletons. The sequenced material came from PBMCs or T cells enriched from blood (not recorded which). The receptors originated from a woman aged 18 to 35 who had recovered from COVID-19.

The CDR3 loop reads CASSEAGPQADTQYF. DNA of the CDR3: TGTGCCAGCAGTGAAGCTGGGCCCCAGGCAGATACGCAGTATTTT. The rearrangement links TRBV2 to TRBJ2-3; no clear D gene. Trimming pared 0 bases from V and 4 bases from J, leaving 11 bases between. In germline, CDR1 is SNHLY, CDR2 FYNNEI. This CDR3 has 15 residues. The full variable domain, its missing parts supplied by reference TRBV2 and TRBJ2-3, is EPEVTQTPSHQVTQMGQEVILRCVPISNHLYFYWYRQILGQKVEFLVSFYNNEISEKSEIFDDQFSVERPDGSNFTLKIRSTKLEDSAMYFCASSEAGPQADTQYFGPGTRLTVL.

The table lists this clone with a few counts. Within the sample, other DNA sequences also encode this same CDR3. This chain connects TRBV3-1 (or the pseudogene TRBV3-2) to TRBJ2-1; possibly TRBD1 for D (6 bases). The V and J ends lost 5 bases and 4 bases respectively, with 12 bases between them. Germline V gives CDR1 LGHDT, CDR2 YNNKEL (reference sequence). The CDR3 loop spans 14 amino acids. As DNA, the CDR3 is TGTGCCAGCAGCTCCGAGGGGGATTACAATGAGCAGTTCTTC. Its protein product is CASSSEGDYNEQFF.

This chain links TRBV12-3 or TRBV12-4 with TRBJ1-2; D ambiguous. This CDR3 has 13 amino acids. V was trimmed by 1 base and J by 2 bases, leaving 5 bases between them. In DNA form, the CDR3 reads TGTGCCAGCAGTTTAGGCAGGAACTATGGCTACACCTTC. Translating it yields CASSLGRNYGYTF.

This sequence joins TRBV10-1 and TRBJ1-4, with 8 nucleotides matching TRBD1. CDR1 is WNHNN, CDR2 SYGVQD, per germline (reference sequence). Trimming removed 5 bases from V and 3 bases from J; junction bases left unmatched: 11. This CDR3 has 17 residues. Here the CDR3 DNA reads TGCGCCAGCAGTCCTACTGCTTTGACAGGGGCTAATGAAAAACTGTTTTTT. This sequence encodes CASSPTALTGANEKLFF.

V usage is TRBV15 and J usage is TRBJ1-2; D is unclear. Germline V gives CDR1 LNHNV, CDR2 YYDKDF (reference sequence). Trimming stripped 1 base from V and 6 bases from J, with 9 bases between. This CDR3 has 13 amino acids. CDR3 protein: CATSRVAGDGYTF. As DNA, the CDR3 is TGTGCCACCAGCAGAGTAGCCGGGGATGGCTACACCTTC.

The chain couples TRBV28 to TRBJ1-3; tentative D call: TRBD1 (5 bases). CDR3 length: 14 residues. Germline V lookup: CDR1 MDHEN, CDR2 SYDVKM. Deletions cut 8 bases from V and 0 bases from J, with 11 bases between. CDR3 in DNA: TGTGCCAGCCAAGACAGTCGCTCTGGAAACACCATATATTTT. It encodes CASQDSRSGNTIYF.

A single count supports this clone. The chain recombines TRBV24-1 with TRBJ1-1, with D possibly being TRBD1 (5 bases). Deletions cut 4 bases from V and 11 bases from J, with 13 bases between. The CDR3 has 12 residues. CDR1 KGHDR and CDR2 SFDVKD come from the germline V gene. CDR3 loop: CATSEATGRAFF. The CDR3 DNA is TGTGCCACCAGTGAGGCCACAGGACGGGCTTTCTTT.

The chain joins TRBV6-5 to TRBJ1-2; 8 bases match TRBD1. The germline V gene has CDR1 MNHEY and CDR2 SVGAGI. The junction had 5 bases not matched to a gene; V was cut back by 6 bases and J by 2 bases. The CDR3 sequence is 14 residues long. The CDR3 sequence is CASRRDRLNYGYTF. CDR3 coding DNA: TGTGCCAGCAGACGGGACAGGTTGAACTATGGCTACACCTTC.

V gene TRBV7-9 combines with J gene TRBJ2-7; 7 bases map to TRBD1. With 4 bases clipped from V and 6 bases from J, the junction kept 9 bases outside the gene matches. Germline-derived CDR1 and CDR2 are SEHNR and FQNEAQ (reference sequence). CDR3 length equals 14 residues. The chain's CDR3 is CASSSGTDFSEQYF. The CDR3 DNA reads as TGTGCCAGCAGCTCCGGGACAGACTTTTCCGAGCAGTACTTC.

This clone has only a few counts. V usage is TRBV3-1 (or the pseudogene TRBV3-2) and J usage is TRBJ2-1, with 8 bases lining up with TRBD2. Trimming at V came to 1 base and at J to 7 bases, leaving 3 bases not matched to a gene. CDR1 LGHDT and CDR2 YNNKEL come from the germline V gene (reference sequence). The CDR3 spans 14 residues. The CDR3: CASSQVPGGNEQFF. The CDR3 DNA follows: TGTGCCAGCAGCCAAGTCCCGGGGGGGAATGAGCAGTTCTTC.

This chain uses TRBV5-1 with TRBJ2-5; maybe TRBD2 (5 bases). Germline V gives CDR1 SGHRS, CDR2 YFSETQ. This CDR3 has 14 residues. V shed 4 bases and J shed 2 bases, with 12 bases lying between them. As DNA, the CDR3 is TGCGCCAGCAGCCGGCGGGCAGCACAAGAGACCCAGTACTTC. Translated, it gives CASSRRAAQETQYF.

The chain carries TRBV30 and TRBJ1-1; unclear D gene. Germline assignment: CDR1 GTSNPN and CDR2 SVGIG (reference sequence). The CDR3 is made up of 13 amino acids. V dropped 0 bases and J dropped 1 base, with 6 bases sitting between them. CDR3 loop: CAWSVAGNTEAFF. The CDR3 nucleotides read TGTGCCTGGAGTGTAGCGGGGAACACTGAAGCTTTCTTT.

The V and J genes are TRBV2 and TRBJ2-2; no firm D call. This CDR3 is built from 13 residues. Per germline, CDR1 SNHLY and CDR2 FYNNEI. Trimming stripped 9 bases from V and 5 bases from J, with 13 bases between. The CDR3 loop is CARLAPATGELFF. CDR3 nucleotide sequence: TGTGCCAGGTTGGCCCCCGCAACCGGGGAGCTGTTTTTT.

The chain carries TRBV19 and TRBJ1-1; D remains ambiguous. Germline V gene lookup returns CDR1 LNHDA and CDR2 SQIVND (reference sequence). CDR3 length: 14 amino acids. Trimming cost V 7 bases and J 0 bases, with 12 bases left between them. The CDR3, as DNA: TGTGCCAGTACTGACAACGAAATGAACACTGAAGCTTTCTTT. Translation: CASTDNEMNTEAFF.

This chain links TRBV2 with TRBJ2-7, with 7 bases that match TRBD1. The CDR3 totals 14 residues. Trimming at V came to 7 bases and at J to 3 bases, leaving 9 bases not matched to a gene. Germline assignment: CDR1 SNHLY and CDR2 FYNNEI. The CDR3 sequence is CASKDRFYDYEQYF. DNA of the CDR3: TGTGCCAGCAAGGACAGGTTCTACGACTACGAGCAGTACTTC. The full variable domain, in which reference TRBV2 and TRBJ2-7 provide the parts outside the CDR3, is EPEVTQTPSHQVTQMGQEVILRCVPISNHLYFYWYRQILGQKVEFLVSFYNNEISEKSEIFDDQFSVERPDGSNFTLKIRSTKLEDSAMYFCASKDRFYDYEQYFGPGTRLTVT.

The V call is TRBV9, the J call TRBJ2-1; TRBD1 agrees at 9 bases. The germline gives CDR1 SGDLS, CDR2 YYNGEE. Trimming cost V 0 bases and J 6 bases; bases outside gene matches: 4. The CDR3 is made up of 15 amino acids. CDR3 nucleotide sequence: TGTGCCAGCAGCGTAGATGGGACAGGGCTCAATGAGCAGTTCTTC. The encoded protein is CASSVDGTGLNEQFF.

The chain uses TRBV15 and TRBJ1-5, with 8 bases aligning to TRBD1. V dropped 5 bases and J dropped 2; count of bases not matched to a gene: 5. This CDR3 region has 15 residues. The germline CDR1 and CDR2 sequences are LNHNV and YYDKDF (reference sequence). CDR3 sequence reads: CATSRGQGGNQPQHF. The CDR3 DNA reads TGTGCCACCAGCCGAGGACAGGGTGGCAATCAGCCCCAGCATTTT.

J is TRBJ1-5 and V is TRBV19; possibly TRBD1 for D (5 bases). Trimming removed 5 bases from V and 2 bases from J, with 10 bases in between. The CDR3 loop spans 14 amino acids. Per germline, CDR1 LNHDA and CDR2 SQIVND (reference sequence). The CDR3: CASSGGGGNQPQHF. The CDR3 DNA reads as TGTGCCAGTAGTGGGGGAGGTGGCAATCAGCCCCAGCATTTT.

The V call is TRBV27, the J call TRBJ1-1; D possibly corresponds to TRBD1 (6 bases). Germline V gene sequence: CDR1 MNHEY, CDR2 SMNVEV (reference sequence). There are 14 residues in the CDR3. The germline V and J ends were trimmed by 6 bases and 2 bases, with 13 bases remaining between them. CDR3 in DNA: TGTGCCAGCAGCAGAGACAGGATCAACACTGAAGCTTTCTTT. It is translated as CASSRDRINTEAFF.

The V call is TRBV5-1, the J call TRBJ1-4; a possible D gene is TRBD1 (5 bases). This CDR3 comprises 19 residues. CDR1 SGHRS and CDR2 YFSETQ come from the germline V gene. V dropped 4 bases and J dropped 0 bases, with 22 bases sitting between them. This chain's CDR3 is CASSEEGPWTVATNEKLFF. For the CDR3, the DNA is TGCGCCAGCAGCGAGGAGGGGCCATGGACCGTTGCAACTAATGAAAAACTGTTTTTT.

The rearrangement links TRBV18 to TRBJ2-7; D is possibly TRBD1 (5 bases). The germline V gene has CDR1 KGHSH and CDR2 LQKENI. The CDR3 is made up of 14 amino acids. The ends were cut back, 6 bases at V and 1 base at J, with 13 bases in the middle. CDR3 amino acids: CASSPGPQSYEQYF. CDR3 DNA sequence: TGTGCCAGCTCTCCAGGGCCGCAGTCCTACGAGCAGTACTTC.

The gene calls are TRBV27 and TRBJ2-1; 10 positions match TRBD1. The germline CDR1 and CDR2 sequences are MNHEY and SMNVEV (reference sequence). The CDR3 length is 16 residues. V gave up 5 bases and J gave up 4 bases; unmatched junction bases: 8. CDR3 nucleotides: TGTGCCAGCAGTCCACTGAGGGACAGGGGATACAATGAGCAGTTCTTC. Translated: CASSPLRDRGYNEQFF.

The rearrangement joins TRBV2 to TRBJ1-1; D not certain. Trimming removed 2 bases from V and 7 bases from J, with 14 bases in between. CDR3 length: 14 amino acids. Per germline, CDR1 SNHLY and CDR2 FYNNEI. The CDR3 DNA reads TGTGCCAGCAGTGAACCCGCGCGGCCCGTTGAAGCTTTCTTT. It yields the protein CASSEPARPVEAFF.

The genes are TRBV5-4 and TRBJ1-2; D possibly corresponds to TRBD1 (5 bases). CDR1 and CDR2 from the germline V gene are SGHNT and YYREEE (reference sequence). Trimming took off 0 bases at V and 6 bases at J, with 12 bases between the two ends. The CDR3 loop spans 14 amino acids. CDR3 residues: CASSLVAGGDGYTF. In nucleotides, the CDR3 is TGTGCCAGCAGCTTGGTTGCGGGGGGGGATGGCTACACCTTC.

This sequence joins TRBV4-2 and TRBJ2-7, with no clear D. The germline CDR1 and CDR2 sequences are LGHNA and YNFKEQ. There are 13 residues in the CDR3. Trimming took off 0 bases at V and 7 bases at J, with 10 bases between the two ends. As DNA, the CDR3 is TGTGCCAGCAGCCAAGATGGAACAGTAGAGCAGTACTTC. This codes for CASSQDGTVEQYF.